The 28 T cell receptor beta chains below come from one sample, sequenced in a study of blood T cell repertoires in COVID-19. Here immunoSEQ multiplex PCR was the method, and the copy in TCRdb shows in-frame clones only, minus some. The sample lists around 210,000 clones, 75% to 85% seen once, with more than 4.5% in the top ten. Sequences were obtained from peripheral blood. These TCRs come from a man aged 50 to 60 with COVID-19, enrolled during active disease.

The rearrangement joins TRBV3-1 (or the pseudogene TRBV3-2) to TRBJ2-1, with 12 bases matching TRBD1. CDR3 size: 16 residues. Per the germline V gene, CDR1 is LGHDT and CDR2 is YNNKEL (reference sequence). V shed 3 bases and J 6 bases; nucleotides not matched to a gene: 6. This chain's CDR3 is CASSQPGQGAGNEQFF. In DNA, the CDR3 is TGTGCCAGCAGCCAGCCGGGACAGGGGGCGGGCAATGAGCAGTTCTTC.

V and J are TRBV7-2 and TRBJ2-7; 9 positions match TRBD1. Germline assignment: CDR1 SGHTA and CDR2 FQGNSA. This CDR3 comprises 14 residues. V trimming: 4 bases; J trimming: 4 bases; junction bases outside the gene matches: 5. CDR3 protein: CASSYGQGMYEQYF. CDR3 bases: TGTGCCAGCAGCTACGGACAGGGGATGTACGAGCAGTACTTC.

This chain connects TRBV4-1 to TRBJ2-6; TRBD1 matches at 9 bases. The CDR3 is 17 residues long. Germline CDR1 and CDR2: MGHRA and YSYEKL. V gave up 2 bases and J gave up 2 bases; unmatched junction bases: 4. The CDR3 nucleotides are TGCGCCAGCAGCCAACCGGGACAGGGCCCTGGGGCCAACGTCCTGACTTTC. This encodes CASSQPGQGPGANVLTF.

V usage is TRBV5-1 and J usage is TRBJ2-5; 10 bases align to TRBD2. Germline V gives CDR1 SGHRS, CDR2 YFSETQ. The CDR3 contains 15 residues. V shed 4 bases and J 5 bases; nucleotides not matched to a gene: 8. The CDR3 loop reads CASSPGTSAQETQYF. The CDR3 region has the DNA TGCGCCAGCAGCCCCGGGACTAGCGCTCAGGAGACCCAGTACTTC.

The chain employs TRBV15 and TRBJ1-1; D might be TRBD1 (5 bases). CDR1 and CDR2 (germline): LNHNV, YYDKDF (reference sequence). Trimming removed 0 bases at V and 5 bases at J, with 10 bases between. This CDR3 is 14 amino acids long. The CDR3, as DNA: TGTGCCACCAGCAGAGATGTCGGGGGTACTGAAGCTTTCTTT. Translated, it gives CATSRDVGGTEAFF.

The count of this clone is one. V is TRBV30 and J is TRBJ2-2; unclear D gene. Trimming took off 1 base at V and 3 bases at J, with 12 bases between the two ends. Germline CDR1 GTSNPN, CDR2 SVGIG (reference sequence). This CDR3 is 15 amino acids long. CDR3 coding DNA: TGTGCCTGGAGTGCCCTTGGAGTCGACACCGGGGAGCTGTTTTTT. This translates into CAWSALGVDTGELFF.

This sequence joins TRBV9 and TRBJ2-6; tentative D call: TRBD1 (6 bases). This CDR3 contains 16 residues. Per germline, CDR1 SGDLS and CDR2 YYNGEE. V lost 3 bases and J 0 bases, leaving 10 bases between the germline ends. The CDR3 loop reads CASSGTGLSGANVLTF. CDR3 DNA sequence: TGTGCCAGCAGCGGAACAGGGCTCTCTGGGGCCAACGTCCTGACTTTC.

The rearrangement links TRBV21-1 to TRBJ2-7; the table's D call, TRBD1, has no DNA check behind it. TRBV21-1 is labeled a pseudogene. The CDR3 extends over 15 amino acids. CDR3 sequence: CASSNVGAADYEQYF. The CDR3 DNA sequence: TGTGCCAGCAGCAACGTGGGGGCAGCAGACTACGAGCAGTACTTC.

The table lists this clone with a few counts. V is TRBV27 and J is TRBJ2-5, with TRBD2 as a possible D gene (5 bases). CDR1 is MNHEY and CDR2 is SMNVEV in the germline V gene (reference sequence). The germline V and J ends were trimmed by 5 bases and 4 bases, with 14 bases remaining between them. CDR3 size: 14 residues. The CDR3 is CASSRTDRGETQYF. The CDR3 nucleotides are TGTGCCAGCAGTAGAACAGACCGGGGAGAGACCCAGTACTTC.

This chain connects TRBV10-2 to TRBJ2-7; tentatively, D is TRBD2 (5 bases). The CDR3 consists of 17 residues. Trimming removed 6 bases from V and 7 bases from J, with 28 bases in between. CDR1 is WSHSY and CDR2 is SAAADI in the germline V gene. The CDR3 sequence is CASSLNQPGFGQTEQYF. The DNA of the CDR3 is TGCGCCAGCAGCCTAAACCAACCGGGATTTGGGCAGACGGAGCAGTACTTC.

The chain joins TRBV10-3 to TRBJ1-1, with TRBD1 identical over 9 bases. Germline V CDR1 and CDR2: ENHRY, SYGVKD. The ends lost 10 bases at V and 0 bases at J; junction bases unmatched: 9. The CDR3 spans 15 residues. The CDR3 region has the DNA TGTGCCACCTCACAGGGGGCGCGGATGAACACTGAAGCTTTCTTT. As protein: CATSQGARMNTEAFF.

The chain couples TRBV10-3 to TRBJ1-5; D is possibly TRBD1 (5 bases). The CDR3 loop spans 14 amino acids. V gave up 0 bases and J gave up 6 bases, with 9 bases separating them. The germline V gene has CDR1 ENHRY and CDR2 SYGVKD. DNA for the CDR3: TGTGCCATCAGTGAGTCCCGGGGGAGTCAGCCCCAGCATTTT. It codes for CAISESRGSQPQHF.

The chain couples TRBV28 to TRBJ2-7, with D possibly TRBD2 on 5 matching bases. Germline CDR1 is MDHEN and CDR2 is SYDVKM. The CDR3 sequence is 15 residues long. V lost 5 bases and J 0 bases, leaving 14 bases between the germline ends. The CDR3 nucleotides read TGTGCCAGCAGTCCCCCCCCGAGGGCCTCCTACGAGCAGTACTTC. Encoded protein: CASSPPPRASYEQYF.

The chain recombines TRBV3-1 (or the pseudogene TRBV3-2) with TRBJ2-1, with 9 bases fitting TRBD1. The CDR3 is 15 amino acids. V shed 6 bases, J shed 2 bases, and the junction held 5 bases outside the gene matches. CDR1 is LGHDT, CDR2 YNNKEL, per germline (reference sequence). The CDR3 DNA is TGTGCCAGCAGGAGGACAGGGGCGACCTACAATGAGCAGTTCTTC. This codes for CASRRTGATYNEQFF.

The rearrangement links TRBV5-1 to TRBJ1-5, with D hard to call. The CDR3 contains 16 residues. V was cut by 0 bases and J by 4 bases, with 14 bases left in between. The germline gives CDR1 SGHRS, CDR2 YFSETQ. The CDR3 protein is CASSLGPSAGNQPQHF. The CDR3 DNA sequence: TGCGCCAGCAGCTTGGGCCCCTCGGCGGGGAATCAGCCCCAGCATTTT. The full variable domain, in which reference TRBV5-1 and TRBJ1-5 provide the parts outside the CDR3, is KAGVTQTPRYLIKTRGQQVTLSCSPISGHRSVSWYQQTPGQGLQFLFEYFSETQRNKGNFPGRFSGRQFSNSRSEMNVSTLELGDSALYLCASSLGPSAGNQPQHFGDGTRLSIL.

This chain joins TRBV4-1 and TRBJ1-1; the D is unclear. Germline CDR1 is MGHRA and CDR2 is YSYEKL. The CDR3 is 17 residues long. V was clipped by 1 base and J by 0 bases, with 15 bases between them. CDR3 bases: TGCGCCAGCAGCCAAGGTTCCCTTCGGGGAATGAACACTGAAGCTTTCTTT. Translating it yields CASSQGSLRGMNTEAFF.

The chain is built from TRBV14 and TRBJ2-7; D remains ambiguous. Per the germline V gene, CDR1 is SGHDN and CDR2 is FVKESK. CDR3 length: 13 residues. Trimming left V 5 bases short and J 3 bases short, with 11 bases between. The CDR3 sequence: CASSSRHFYEQYF. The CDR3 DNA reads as TGTGCCAGCAGCTCCCGACATTTCTACGAGCAGTACTTC.

Written as DNA, the CDR3 is TGTGCCAGCAGCCAAGCGACTAGCTCCTACAATGAGCAGTTCTTC. This gives the protein CASSQATSSYNEQFF. This chain uses TRBV4-2 with TRBJ2-1, with D tentatively TRBD2 (6 bases). Per germline, CDR1 LGHNA and CDR2 YNFKEQ. Trimming stripped 1 base from V and 0 bases from J, with 7 bases between. This CDR3 contains 15 residues.

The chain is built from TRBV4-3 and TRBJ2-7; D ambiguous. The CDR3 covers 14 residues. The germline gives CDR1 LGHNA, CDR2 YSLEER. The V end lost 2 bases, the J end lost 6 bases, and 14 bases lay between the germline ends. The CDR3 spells CASSQHPYGGEQYF. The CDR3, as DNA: TGCGCCAGCAGCCAACACCCCTACGGCGGCGAGCAGTACTTC.

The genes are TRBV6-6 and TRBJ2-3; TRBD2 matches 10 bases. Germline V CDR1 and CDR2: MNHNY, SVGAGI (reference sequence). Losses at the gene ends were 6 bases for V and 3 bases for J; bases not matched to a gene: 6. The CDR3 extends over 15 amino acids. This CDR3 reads CASSWTSGITDTQYF. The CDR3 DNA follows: TGTGCCAGCAGCTGGACTAGCGGAATAACAGATACGCAGTATTTT.

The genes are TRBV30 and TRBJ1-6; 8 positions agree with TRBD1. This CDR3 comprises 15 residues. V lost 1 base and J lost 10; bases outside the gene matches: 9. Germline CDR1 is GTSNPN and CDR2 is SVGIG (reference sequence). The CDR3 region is CAWSAPGTGGSPLHF. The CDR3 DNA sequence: TGTGCCTGGAGTGCCCCCGGGACAGGAGGCTCACCCCTCCACTTT.

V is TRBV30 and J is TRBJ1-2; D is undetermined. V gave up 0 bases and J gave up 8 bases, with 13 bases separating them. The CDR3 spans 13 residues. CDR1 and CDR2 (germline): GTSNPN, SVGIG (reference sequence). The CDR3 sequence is CAWSVFLGRGYTF. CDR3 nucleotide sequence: TGTGCCTGGAGTGTCTTCCTGGGCCGCGGCTACACCTTC.

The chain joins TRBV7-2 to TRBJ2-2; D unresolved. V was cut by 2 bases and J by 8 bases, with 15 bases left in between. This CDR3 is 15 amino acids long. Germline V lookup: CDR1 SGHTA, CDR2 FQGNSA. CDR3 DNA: TGTGCCAGCAGCTTACAAACACCCTGGGCGGGGGAGCTGTTTTTT. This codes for CASSLQTPWAGELFF.

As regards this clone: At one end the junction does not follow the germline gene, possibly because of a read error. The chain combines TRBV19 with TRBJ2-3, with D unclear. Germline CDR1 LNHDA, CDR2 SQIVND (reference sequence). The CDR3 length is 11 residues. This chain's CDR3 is CASRIASAQYF. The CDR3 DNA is TGTGCCAGTAGGATAGCTTCGGCGCAGTATTTT.

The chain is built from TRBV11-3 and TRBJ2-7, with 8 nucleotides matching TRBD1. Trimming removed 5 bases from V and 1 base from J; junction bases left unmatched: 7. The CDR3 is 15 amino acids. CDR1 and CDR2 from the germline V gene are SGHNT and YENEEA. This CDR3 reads CASSLGTGRSYEQYF. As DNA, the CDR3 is TGTGCCAGCAGCCTCGGGACAGGCCGGTCCTACGAGCAGTACTTC.

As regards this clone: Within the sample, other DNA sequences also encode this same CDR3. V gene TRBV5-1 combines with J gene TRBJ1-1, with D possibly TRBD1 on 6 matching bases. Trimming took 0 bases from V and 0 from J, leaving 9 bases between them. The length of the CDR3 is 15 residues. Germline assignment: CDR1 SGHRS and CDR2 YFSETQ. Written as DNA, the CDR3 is TGCGCCAGCAGCTTGGGTGGACAGCTGAACACTGAAGCTTTCTTT. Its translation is CASSLGGQLNTEAFF.

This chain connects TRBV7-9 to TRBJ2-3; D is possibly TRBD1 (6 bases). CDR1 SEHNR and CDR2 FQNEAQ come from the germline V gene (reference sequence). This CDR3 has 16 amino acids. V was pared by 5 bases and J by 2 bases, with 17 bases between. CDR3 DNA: TGTGCCAGCAGCCTAGGGAACAGGGTAGTCACAGATACGCAGTATTTT. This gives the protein CASSLGNRVVTDTQYF.

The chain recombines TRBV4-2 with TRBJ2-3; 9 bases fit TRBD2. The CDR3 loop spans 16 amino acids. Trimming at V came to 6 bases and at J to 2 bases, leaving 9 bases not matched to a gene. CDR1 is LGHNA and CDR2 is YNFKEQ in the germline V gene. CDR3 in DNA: TGTGCCAGCAGGCCTTACAGCGGGGGGAACACAGATACGCAGTATTTT. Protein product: CASRPYSGGNTDTQYF.